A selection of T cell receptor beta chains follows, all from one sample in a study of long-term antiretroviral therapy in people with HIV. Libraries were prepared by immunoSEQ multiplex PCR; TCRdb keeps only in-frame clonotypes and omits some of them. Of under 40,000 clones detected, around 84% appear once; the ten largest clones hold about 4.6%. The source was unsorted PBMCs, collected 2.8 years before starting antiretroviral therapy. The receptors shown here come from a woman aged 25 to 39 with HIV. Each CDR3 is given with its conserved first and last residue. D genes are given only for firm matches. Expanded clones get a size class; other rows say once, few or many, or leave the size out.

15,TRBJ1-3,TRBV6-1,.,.,CASSESEGHGNTIYF,TGTGCCAGCAGTGAATCAGAGGGACATGGAAACACCATATATTTT
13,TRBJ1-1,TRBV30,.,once,CAWSVGAATEAFF,TGTGCCTGGAGTGTAGGAGCTGCCACTGAAGCTTTCTTT
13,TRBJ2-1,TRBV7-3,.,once,CASSLSTGTGQFF,TGTGCCAGCAGCCTATCCACAGGGACCGGGCAGTTCTTC
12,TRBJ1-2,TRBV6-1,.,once,CASSEAQGGYTF,TGTGCCAGCAGTGAGGCCCAGGGTGGCTACACCTTC
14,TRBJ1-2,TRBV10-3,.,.,CAISEGFGNYGYTF,TGTGCCATCAGTGAGGGGTTCGGCAACTATGGCTACACCTTC
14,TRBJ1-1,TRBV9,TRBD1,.,CASSLGTGWTEAFF,TGTGCCAGCAGCCTTGGGACAGGGTGGACTGAAGCTTTCTTT
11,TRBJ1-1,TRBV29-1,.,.,CSVVENTEAFF,TGCAGCGTTGTGGAAAACACTGAAGCTTTCTTT
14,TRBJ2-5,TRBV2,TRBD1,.,CASSTFDRGETQYF,TGTGCCAGCAGTACATTTGACAGGGGTGAGACCCAGTACTTC
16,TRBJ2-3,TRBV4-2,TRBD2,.,CASSQLSGGDTDTQYF,TGTGCCAGCAGCCAACTCAGCGGGGGGGACACAGATACGCAGTATTTT
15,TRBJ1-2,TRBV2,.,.,CASIRGRPSNYGYTF,TGTGCCAGCATTCGGGGAAGGCCTTCGAACTATGGCTACACCTTC
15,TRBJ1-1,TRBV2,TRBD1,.,CAHTERQGTNTEAFF,TGTGCCCATACCGAAAGACAGGGAACAAACACTGAAGCTTTCTTT
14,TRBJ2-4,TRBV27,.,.,CASSLSGPLNIQYF,TGTGCCAGCAGTTTATCCGGCCCCTTAAACATTCAGTACTTC
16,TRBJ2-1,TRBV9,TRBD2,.,CASSSSGGAVLGEQFF,TGTGCCAGCAGTTCTTCCGGGGGGGCGGTGTTAGGTGAGCAGTTCTTC
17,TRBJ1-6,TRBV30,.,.,CAWRLARVDYYNSPLHF,TGTGCCTGGAGGCTCGCCAGGGTGGACTACTATAATTCACCCCTCCACTTT
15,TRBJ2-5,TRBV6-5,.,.,CASRFRQFLQETQYF,TGTGCCAGCAGGTTTCGTCAGTTCTTGCAAGAGACCCAGTACTTC
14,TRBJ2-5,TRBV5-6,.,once,CASSRAGQPETQYF,TGTGCCAGCAGCCGGGCGGGGCAGCCAGAGACCCAGTACTTC
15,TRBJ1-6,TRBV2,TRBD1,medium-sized,CASSERTGEASPLHF,TGTGCCAGCAGTGAAAGAACAGGGGAGGCTTCACCCCTCCACTTT
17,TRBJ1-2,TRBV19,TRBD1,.,CASSIDLWTGVNYGYTF,TGTGCCAGTAGTATAGATCTTTGGACAGGAGTTAACTATGGCTACACCTTC